The clone carrying this T cell receptor beta chain was seen a few times. Its antigen is not known. Run at survey level, the immunoSEQ assay was version v3.0. Generated by immunoSEQ multiplex PCR, the TCRdb table keeps only in-frame clones and is missing some. Among around 26,000 clones, over 80% were seen once, and the ten largest hold over 13%. The sample belongs to a study of long-term antiretroviral therapy in people with HIV. Overall study context: The study's earliest collections predate the 2015 immediate-ART recommendation by about a decade.

Notes on the study in general: Pre-ART expanded TRB clones stayed dominant throughout, though often decreasing after ART. Older ART regimens were possibly in use when the blood was collected between about 2003 and 2018.

This CDR3 has 12 amino acids. Source: unsorted PBMCs, taken approximately 4.3 years after starting antiretroviral therapy. The chain has TRBV21-1 and TRBJ1-2. TRBV21-1 is shown as a pseudogene. This sequence originates from a man aged 30 to 39 with HIV. CDR3 bases: TGTGCCAGCACCCGTAGTGCCTATGGCTACACCTTC. Protein product: CASTRSAYGYTF.